The source of this TCR beta chain is a study of T cells after yellow fever vaccination. Across the whole study: Preparation of the low-cell-number fractions used SMART-Seq v4 Ultra Low Input.

Notes on the study in general: After the booster, nearly 98% of CD4 and approximately 87% of CD8 primary-response clones were re-detected. Researchers report a weaker secondary response that nonetheless peaked faster, day 5 versus 15.

5'RACE template switching generated TCR cDNA, adding a universal primer site and UMIs. One entry per CDR3 protein results from TCRdb running MiXCR on the 5' RACE reads. The repertoire holds some 300,000 distinct CDR3 sequences, roughly 10% seen once, with approximately 3% in the top ten. The CDR3 spans 13 residues. The V gene lost 1 base and the J gene lost 3 bases, with 9 bases spanning the gap. Germline lookup yields CDR1 DFQATT and CDR2 SNEGSKA (reference sequence). With regard to this clonotype: What it binds is not known.

The material was CD4+ T cells sorted from PBMCs, obtained 45 days after the yellow fever booster vaccination. The sequence derives from a man between 18 and 35 years old who received the YFV17D yellow fever vaccine. The V gene is TRBV20-1, the J gene TRBJ2-5, with D perhaps TRBD1 (6 bases). CDR3 amino acids: CSARGDNKETQYF. CDR3 in DNA: TGCAGTGCTAGAGGGGACAACAAAGAGACCCAGTACTTC.